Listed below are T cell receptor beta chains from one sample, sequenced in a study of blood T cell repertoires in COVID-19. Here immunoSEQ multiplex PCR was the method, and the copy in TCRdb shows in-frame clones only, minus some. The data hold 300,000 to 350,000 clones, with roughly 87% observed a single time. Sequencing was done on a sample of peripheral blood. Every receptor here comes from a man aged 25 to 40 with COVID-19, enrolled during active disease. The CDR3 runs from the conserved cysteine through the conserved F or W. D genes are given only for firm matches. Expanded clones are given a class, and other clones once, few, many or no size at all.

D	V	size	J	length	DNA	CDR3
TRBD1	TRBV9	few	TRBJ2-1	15	TGTGCCAGCAGCGTACAGGGGGAGCGCTACAATGAGCAGTTCTTC	CASSVQGERYNEQFF
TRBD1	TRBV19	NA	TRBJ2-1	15	TGTGCCAGTAGTATAGCACAGGGGGGCTACAATGAGCAGTTCTTC	CASSIAQGGYNEQFF
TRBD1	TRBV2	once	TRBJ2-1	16	TGTGCCAGCAGTGAAGCGACAGGGGGAATCGGCAATGAGCAGTTCTTC	CASSEATGGIGNEQFF
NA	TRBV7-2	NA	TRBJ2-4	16	TGTGCCAGCAGCCAGGACAGAGCCCTAGCCAAAAACATTCAGTACTTC	CASSQDRALAKNIQYF
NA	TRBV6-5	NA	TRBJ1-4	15	TGTGCCAGCACCCCTCTAGGATCAACTAATGAAAAACTGTTTTTT	CASTPLGSTNEKLFF
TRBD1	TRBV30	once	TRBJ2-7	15	TGTGCCTGGACCCGGGGACAGGGTGTATACTACGAGCAGTACTTC	CAWTRGQGVYYEQYF
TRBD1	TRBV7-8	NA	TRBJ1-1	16	TGTGCCAGCAGCTACCCGGGACAGCCGGGGAACACTGAAGCTTTCTTT	CASSYPGQPGNTEAFF
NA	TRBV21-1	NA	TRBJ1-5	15	TGTGCCAGCAGCAGGGAAAGGGGGCTGGATCAGCCCCAGCATTTT	CASSRERGLDQPQHF
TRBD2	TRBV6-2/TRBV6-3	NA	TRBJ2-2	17	TGTGCCAGCAGTTCGGGGACTAGCGGGGGAAACACCGGGGAGCTGTTTTTT	CASSSGTSGGNTGELFF
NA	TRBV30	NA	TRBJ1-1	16	TGTGCCTGGAGTATAGCCCGGGACAATGGGTATACTGAAGCTTTCTTT	CAWSIARDNGYTEAFF
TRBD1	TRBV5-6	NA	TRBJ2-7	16	TGTGCCAGCAGCGCAACCGACAGGGGGAGTTCCTACGAGCAGTACTTC	CASSATDRGSSYEQYF
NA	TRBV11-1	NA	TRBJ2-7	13	TGTGCCAGCAGCCCCCAGGGAACTCACGAGCAGTACTTC	CASSPQGTHEQYF
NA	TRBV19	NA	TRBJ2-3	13	TGTGCCAGTAGTTACCGGTCGGCAGATACGCAGTATTTT	CASSYRSADTQYF
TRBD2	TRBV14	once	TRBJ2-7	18	TGTGCCAGCAGCCAAATGATGTTTCGGGGGGGGTTCGGCTACGAGCAGTACTTC	CASSQMMFRGGFGYEQYF
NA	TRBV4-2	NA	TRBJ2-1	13	TGTGCCAGCAGCCAAGAAGCGACCAATGAGCAGTTCTTC	CASSQEATNEQFF
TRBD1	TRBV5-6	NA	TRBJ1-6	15	TGTGCCAGCAGCACCCCGGGACAGGGAATTTCACCCCTCCACTTT	CASSTPGQGISPLHF